This is a list of T cell receptor beta chains from one sample in a study of pediatric ulcerative colitis. TCRdb keeps only in-frame clones here, not all; method: immunoSEQ multiplex PCR. The table lists tens of thousands of clones, over 80% of them singletons. Sequenced input: blood. The receptors stem from a boy younger than 18 who was a control in a study of pediatric ulcerative colitis. Both conserved end residues are part of each CDR3. A D gene is named only where the DNA matches it firmly. For some rows the clone size is stated as once, few or many, or as a class when expanded; others skip it.

>NA|TRBJ2-7|NA|TRBV6-1
TGTGCCAGCAGTGATTTCGACGGCTACGAGCAGTACTTC
CASSDFDGYEQYF
>NA|TRBJ2-7|few|TRBV10-3
TGTGCCATCAGTGGTGATTCGGATTACTACGAGCAGTACTTC
CAISGDSDYYEQYF
>NA|TRBJ1-2|once|TRBV27
TGTGCCAGCAGTTTATCAGGCAGTAACTATGGCTACACCTTC
CASSLSGSNYGYTF
>NA|TRBJ2-7|NA|TRBV14
TGTGCCAGCAGCCAAGATCGGGCGTATTCCGACGAGCAGTACTTC
CASSQDRAYSDEQYF
>NA|TRBJ2-3|NA|TRBV2
TGTGCCAGCACCCACACAGATACGCAGTATTTT
CASTHTDTQYF
>NA|TRBJ1-2|NA|TRBV7-9
TGTGCCAGCAGCTTACAGGGCCGGCGGAATTATGGCTACACCTTC
CASSLQGRRNYGYTF
>NA|TRBJ1-1|NA|TRBV7-9
TGTGCCAGCAGCTTAGTTAAGTACACTGAAGCTTTCTTT
CASSLVKYTEAFF
>TRBD2|TRBJ2-3|NA|TRBV7-6
TGTGCCAGCAGCCCGGGACTAGCGGGAGGGCTAACAGATACGCAGTATTTT
CASSPGLAGGLTDTQYF
>NA|TRBJ1-2|NA|TRBV2
TGTGCCAGCATTAGGCGATCTAGGGACTATGGCTACACCTTC
CASIRRSRDYGYTF
>NA|TRBJ1-2|NA|TRBV30
TGTGCCTGGAGTGCGTCCAGGCTTGGCTACACCTTC
CAWSASRLGYTF
>TRBD2|TRBJ2-1|NA|TRBV28
TGTGCCAGCAGTTCTGCGGGACTAGCGGAGCCCAAAGACTATGAGCAGTTCTTC
CASSSAGLAEPKDYEQFF
>NA|TRBJ2-7|NA|TRBV5-1
TGCGCCAGCAGCTCCAAAGTTCCCAACATACCCTACGAGCAGTACTTC
CASSSKVPNIPYEQYF
>NA|TRBJ2-3|NA|TRBV5-1
TGCGCCAGCAGCTTTAGGAGCACAGATACGCAGTATTTT
CASSFRSTDTQYF
>NA|TRBJ2-3|NA|TRBV4-3
TGCGCCAGCAGCCAAGAACCGGCTAGTGTCAGAGATACGCAGTATTTT
CASSQEPASVRDTQYF
>NA|TRBJ1-6|NA|TRBV7-2
TGTGCCAGCAGCTTAGGGTGGTCTGGGACTGGTTCACCCCTCCACTTT
CASSLGWSGTGSPLHF
>TRBD2|TRBJ2-7|NA|TRBV2
TGTGCCAGCAGTGAAGCGGGACTAGCTTCCTACGAGCAGTACTTC
CASSEAGLASYEQYF
>TRBD2|TRBJ2-7|NA|TRBV28
TGTGCCAGCAGCATGACTAGCGGGTACTACGAGCAGTACTTC
CASSMTSGYYEQYF
>NA|TRBJ1-5|NA|TRBV19
TGTGCCAGTAGTATCCCGCAGCCCAATCAGCCCCAGCATTTT
CASSIPQPNQPQHF
>NA|TRBJ2-5|NA|TRBV18
TGTGCCAGCTCACCAGCTTCCCTAATGCAAGAGACCCAGTACTTC
CASSPASLMQETQYF
>NA|TRBJ2-3|NA|TRBV28
TGTGCCAGCAGTCCATCGAAGGGACGGGCGGATACGCAGTATTTT
CASSPSKGRADTQYF
>TRBD2|TRBJ2-7|NA|TRBV15
TGTGCCACCAGTAGGCAGGGCGGGAGGGACCCCTACGAGCAGTACTTC
CATSRQGGRDPYEQYF
>NA|TRBJ2-1|once|TRBV27
TGTGCCAGCAGTTCTGCAATCTACAATGAGCAGTTCTTC
CASSSAIYNEQFF
>NA|TRBJ1-2|NA|TRBV4-3
TGCGCCAGCAGCCAAGACCTCGAGGGCAGGATCCACGGCTACACCTTC
CASSQDLEGRIHGYTF
>TRBD1|TRBJ1-2|once|TRBV11-2
TGTGCCAGCAGCTTGGGGACAGGGTCGCTCGGCTACACCTTC
CASSLGTGSLGYTF